This TCR beta chain was captured in a study of CD8+ T cells in alopecia areata. In the study overall: The drug, oral tofacitinib, was given to treated patients at 5 to 10 mg twice daily.

Treatment reported: oral pan-JAK inhibitor, 5-10 mg twice daily. This clone was counted between two and nine times. V was clipped by 6 bases and J by 10 bases, with 13 bases between them. The CDR3 length is 12 residues. CDR1 and CDR2 (germline): SGHDN, FVKESK. RNA extraction was followed by reverse transcription into cDNA, which acted as the sequencing template. Sequencing used immunoSEQ multiplex PCR; TCRdb keeps in-frame clones, though not all of them. The sample consists of 40,000 to 50,000 clones, around three fifths of them appearing once. The TCR sequence derives from a human donor with alopecia areata. This chain joins TRBV14 and TRBJ2-1; D call uncertain. Source: CD8+ T cells sorted from blood, taken at week 4, from a patient treated with tofacitinib. Here the CDR3 DNA reads TGTGCCAGCAGTTCCAGCGTTCTCGAGCAGTTCTTC. This translates into CASSSSVLEQFF. Full variable domain (outside the CDR3, taken from reference TRBV14 and TRBJ2-1): EAGVTQFPSHSVIEKGQTVTLRCDPISGHDNLYWYRRVMGKEIKFLLHFVKESKQDESGMPNNRFLAERTGGTYSTLKVQPAELEDSGVYFCASSSSVLEQFFGPGTRLTVL.